This is a list of T cell receptor beta chains from one sample in a study of blood T cell repertoires in COVID-19. Sequencing used immunoSEQ multiplex PCR; TCRdb keeps in-frame clones, though not all of them. The sample lists some 87,000 clones; roughly 80% were seen once. Sequencing was performed on peripheral blood. Receptors originate from a man aged 80 or over with active or convalescent COVID-19. Each CDR3 is given with its conserved first and last residue. Each record gives: V gene, J gene, CDR3 protein.

V gene: TRBV10-3
J gene: TRBJ1-6
CDR3 protein: CAISEFRDNYNSPLHF

V gene: TRBV21-1
J gene: TRBJ2-4
CDR3 protein: CANRSGAKNIQYF

V gene: TRBV19
J gene: TRBJ2-7
CDR3 protein: CASSGTSGTYEQYF

V gene: TRBV9
J gene: TRBJ1-1
CDR3 protein: CASSFNRETNTEAFF

V gene: TRBV5-1
J gene: TRBJ1-1
CDR3 protein: CASSWTAGADGTEAFF

V gene: TRBV7-3
J gene: TRBJ1-1
CDR3 protein: CASSLIFNTEAFF

V gene: TRBV28
J gene: TRBJ1-2
CDR3 protein: CASTQQGYGGYGYTF

V gene: TRBV7-2
J gene: TRBJ1-5
CDR3 protein: CASGWRDRVQPQHF

V gene: TRBV12-3/TRBV12-4
J gene: TRBJ2-5
CDR3 protein: CASSSRHETQYF

V gene: TRBV3-1/TRBV3-2
J gene: TRBJ2-5
CDR3 protein: CASSHPPGAQETQYF

V gene: TRBV7-8
J gene: TRBJ2-2
CDR3 protein: CASNSGNTGELFF

V gene: TRBV10-3
J gene: TRBJ1-4
CDR3 protein: CAIRGRVEEKLFF

V gene: TRBV12-3/TRBV12-4
J gene: TRBJ2-1
CDR3 protein: CASSLEGTQFF

V gene: TRBV19
J gene: TRBJ1-2
CDR3 protein: CASTEQGIYGYTF

V gene: TRBV25-1
J gene: TRBJ2-7
CDR3 protein: CASSRPGTGAYEQYF

V gene: TRBV27
J gene: TRBJ1-1
CDR3 protein: CASSTRRENTEAFF

V gene: TRBV9
J gene: TRBJ1-2
CDR3 protein: CASSVGENYGYTF

V gene: TRBV11-2
J gene: TRBJ2-2
CDR3 protein: CASSFRNRNTGELFF

V gene: TRBV6-5
J gene: TRBJ1-1
CDR3 protein: CASSAAVNTEAFF

V gene: TRBV4-3
J gene: TRBJ2-7
CDR3 protein: CASSQSLAEDSPYEQYF

V gene: TRBV7-2
J gene: TRBJ2-1
CDR3 protein: CASSLRTSGVYNEQFF

V gene: TRBV5-5
J gene: TRBJ2-1
CDR3 protein: CASSGDRDSRNNEQFF

V gene: TRBV4-3
J gene: TRBJ2-7
CDR3 protein: CASSQVRGDEQYF

V gene: TRBV19
J gene: TRBJ1-1
CDR3 protein: CASQGLSTEAFF

V gene: TRBV13
J gene: TRBJ2-3
CDR3 protein: CASSPERGQLSDTQYF

V gene: TRBV9
J gene: TRBJ1-6
CDR3 protein: CASSVAAPLIGSPLHF

V gene: TRBV19
J gene: TRBJ1-2
CDR3 protein: CASSSSPRGGGYTF

V gene: TRBV3-1/TRBV3-2
J gene: TRBJ2-2
CDR3 protein: CASSQPSGLARNTGELFF

V gene: TRBV5-5
J gene: TRBJ2-7
CDR3 protein: CASSQRLAGGTRSSYEQYF

V gene: TRBV10-3
J gene: TRBJ1-1
CDR3 protein: CATENRGGDTEAFF